The T cell receptor (beta chain) described here comes from a study of shared clonotypes between healthy human individuals. Study-level findings and limits: Shared clonotypes: approximately 4.5% naive CD4, approximately 3.4% naive CD8, about 2.2% memory CD4, approximately 0.4% memory CD8.

CDR1 and CDR2 (germline): SGHKS, YYEKEE (reference sequence). The CDR3 runs to 16 residues. V was pared by 1 base and J by 0 bases, with 11 bases between. Profiled with immunoSEQ multiplex PCR; TCRdb holds only in-frame clones, not every one. The data show around 1,000,000 clones, approximately 77% seen once. To note about this clone: What it recognizes is unknown.

Sequencing was performed on memory CD4+ T cells from PBMCs. Documented subset: CD45RA-negative fraction. The source of this sequence is a man aged 18 to 35 in good health. Some clones in this sample may be carry-over from other donors' samples. V gene TRBV5-5 combines with J gene TRBJ1-5; the D is unclear. The DNA of the CDR3 is TGTGCCAGCAGCTTGTGGATAACAGCTAGCAATCAGCCCCAGCATTTT. Residues: CASSLWITASNQPQHF.